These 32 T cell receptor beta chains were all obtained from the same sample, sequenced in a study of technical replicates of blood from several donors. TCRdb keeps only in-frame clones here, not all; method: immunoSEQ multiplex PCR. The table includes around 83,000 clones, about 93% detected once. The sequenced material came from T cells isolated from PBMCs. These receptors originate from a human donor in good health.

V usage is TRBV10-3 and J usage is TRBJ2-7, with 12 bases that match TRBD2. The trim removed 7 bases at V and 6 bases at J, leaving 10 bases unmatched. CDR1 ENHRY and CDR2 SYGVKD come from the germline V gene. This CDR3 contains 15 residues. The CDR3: CAITQTSGSIREQYF. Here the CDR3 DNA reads TGTGCCATCACCCAGACTAGCGGGAGCATACGCGAGCAGTACTTC.

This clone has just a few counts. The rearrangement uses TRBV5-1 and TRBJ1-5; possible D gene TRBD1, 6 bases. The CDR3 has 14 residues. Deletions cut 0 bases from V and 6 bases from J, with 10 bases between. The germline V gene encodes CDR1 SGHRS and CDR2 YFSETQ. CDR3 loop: CASSLEGGLQPQHF. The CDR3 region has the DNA TGCGCCAGCAGCTTGGAGGGGGGGCTTCAGCCCCAGCATTTT.

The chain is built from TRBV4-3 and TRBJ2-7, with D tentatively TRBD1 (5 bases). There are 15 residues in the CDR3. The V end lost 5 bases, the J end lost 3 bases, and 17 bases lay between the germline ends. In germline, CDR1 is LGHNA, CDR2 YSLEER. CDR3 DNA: TGCGCCAGCAGCGTGACAGTTATCCCACTCTACGAGCAGTACTTC. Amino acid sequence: CASSVTVIPLYEQYF.

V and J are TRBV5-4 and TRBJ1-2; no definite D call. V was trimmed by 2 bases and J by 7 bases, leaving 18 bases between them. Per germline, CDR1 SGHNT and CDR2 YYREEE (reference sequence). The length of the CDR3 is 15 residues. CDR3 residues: CASSFNWLPEGGYTF. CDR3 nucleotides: TGTGCCAGCAGCTTTAATTGGCTTCCTGAGGGTGGCTACACCTTC.

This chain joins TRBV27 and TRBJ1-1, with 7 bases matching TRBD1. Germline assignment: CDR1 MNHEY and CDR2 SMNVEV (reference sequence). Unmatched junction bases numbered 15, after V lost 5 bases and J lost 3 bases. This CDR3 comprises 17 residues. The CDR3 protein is CASSTTRDRFIYTEAFF. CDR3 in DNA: TGTGCCAGCAGTACGACCCGGGACAGATTCATCTACACTGAAGCTTTCTTT.

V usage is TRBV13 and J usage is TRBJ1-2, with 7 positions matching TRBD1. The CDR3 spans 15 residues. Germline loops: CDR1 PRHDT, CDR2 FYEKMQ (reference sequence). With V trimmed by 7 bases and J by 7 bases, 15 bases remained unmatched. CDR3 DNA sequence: TGTGCCAGCAATCCGGTCGGGCAGGGGGTTGGTGGCTACACCTTC. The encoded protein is CASNPVGQGVGGYTF.

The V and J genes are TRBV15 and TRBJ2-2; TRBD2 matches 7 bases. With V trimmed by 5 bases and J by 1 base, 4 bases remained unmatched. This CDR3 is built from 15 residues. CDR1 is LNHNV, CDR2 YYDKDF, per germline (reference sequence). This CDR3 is CATSQTSLNTGELFF. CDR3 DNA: TGTGCCACCAGCCAGACTAGCCTGAACACCGGGGAGCTGTTTTTT. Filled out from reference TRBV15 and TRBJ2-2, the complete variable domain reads DAMVIQNPRYQVTQFGKPVTLSCSQTLNHNVMYWYQQKSSQAPKLLFHYYDKDFNNEADTPDNFQSRRPNTSFCFLDIRSPGLGDTAMYLCATSQTSLNTGELFFGEGSRLTVL.

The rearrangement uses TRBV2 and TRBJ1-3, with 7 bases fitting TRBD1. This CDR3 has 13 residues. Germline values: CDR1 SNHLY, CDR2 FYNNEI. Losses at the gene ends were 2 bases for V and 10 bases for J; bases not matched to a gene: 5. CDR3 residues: CASSETAGGTIYF. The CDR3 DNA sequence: TGTGCCAGCAGTGAAACGGCAGGGGGTACCATATATTTT.

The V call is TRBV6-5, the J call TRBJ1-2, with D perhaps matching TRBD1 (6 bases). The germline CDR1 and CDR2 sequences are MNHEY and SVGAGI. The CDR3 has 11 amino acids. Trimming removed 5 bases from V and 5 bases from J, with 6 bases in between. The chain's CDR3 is CASSTGYGYTF. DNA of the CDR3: TGTGCCAGCAGTACAGGGTATGGCTACACCTTC.

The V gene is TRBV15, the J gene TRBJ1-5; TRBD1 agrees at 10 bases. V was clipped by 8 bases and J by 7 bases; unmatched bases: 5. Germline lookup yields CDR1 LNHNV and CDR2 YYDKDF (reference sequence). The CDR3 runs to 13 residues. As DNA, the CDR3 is TGTGCCACCTGGACAGGGGGTAAACAGCCCCAGCATTTT. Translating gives CATWTGGKQPQHF.

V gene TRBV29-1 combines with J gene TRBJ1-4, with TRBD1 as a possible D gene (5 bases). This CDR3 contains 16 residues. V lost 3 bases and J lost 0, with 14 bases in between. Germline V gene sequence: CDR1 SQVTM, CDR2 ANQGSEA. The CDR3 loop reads CSVETTESSTNEKLFF. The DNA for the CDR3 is TGCAGCGTTGAGACGACAGAAAGTTCAACTAATGAAAAACTGTTTTTT.

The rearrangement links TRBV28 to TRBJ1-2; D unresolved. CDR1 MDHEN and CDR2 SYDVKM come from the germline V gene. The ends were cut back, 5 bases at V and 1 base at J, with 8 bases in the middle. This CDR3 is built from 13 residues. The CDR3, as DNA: TGTGCCAGCAGTCTGACACATAACTATGGCTACACCTTC. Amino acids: CASSLTHNYGYTF.

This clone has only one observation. The CDR3 DNA follows: TGTGCCTGGATAATGCAGGGGTACGGGGCTTTCTTT. Protein sequence: CAWIMQGYGAFF. The J gene is TRBJ1-1, the V gene TRBV30; possibly TRBD1 for D (6 bases). CDR1 and CDR2 from the germline V gene are GTSNPN and SVGIG (reference sequence). The CDR3 runs to 12 residues. Trimming cost V 4 bases and J 11 bases, with 17 bases left between them. The entire variable domain, with the rest obtained from reference TRBV30 and TRBJ1-1, is as follows: SQTIHQWPATLVQPVGSPLSLECTVEGTSNPNLYWYRQAAGRGLQLLFYSVGIGQISSEVPQNLSASRPQDRQFILSSKKLLLSDSGFYLCAWIMQGYGAFFGQGTRLTVV.

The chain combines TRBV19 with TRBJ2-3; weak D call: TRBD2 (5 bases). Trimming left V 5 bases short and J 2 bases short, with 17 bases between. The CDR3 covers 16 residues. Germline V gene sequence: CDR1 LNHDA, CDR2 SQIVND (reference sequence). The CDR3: CASSPLALGLTDTQYF. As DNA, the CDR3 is TGTGCCAGTAGTCCCCTAGCACTAGGACTCACAGATACGCAGTATTTT.

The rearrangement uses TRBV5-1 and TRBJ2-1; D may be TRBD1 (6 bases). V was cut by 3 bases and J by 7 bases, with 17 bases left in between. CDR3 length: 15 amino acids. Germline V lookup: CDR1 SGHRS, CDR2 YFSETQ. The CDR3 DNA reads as TGCGCCAGCAGCTCGCTTAGTAACAGGGAGAATGAGCAGTTCTTC. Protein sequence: CASSSLSNRENEQFF.

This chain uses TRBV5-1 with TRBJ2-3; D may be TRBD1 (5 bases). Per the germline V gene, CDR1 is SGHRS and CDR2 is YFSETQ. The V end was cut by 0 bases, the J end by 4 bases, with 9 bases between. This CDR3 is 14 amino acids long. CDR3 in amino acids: CASSLERGSDTQYF. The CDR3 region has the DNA TGCGCCAGCAGCTTGGAAAGGGGCTCAGATACGCAGTATTTT.

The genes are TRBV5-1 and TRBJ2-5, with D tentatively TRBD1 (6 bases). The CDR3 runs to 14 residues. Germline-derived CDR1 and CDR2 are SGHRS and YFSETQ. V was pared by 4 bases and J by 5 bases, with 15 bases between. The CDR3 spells CASSPPQGTETQYF. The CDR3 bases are TGCGCCAGCAGCCCTCCCCAGGGGACGGAGACCCAGTACTTC.

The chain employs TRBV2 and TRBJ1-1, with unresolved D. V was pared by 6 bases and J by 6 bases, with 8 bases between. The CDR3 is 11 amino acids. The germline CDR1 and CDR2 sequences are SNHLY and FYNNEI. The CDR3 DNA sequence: TGTGCCAGCAGCGGTCTTTCTGAAGCTTTCTTT. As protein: CASSGLSEAFF.

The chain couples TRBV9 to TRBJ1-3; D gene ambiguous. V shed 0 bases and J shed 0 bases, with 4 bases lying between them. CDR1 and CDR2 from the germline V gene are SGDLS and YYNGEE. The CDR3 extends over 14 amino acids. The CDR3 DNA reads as TGTGCCAGCAGCGTAGCTATCTCTGGAAACACCATATATTTT. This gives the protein CASSVAISGNTIYF.

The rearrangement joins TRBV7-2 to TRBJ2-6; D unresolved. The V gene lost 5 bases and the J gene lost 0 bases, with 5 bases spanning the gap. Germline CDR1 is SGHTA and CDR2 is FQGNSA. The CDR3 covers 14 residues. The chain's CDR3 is CASSPNSGANVLTF. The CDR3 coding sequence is TGTGCCAGCAGCCCTAACTCTGGGGCCAACGTCCTGACTTTC.

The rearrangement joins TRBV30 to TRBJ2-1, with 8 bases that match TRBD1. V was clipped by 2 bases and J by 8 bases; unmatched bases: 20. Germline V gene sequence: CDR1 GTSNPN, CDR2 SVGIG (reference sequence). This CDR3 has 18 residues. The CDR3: CAWSSLLIRDRTGHEQFF. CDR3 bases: TGTGCCTGGAGTAGCCTTCTTATCCGGGACAGGACTGGCCATGAGCAGTTCTTC.

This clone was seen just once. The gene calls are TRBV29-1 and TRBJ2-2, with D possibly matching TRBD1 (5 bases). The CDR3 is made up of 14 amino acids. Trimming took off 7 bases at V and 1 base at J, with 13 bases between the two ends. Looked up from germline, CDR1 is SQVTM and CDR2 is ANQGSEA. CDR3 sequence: CSAERQKNTGELFF. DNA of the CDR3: TGCAGCGCAGAAAGACAGAAGAACACCGGGGAGCTGTTTTTT.

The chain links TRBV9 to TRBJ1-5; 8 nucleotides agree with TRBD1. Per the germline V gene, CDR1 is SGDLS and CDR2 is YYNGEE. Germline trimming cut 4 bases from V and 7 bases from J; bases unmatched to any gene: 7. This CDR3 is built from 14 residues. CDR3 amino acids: CASSLGPGGQPQHF. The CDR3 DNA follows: TGTGCCAGCAGCCTAGGACCAGGGGGCCAGCCCCAGCATTTT.

In DNA, the CDR3 is TGTGCCAAAAGTACTAGCACAGATACGCAGTATTTT. Translation gives CAKSTSTDTQYF. The chain employs TRBV6-7 and TRBJ2-3; D gene ambiguous. TRBV6-7 is assigned to the ORF class and has an uncertain function. Deletions cut 10 bases from V and 0 bases from J, with 8 bases between. The CDR3 extends over 12 amino acids.

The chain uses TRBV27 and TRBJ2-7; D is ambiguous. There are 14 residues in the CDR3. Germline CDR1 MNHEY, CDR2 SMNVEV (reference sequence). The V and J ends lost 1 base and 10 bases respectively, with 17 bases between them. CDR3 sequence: CASSLLGAPDSQYF. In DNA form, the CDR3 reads TGTGCCAGCAGTTTATTAGGAGCCCCTGATAGTCAGTACTTC.

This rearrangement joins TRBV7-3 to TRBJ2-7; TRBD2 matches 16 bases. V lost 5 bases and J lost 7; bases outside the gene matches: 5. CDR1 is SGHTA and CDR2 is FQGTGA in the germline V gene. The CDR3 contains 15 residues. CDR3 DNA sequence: TGTGCCAGCAGCCATGGGACTAGCGGGAGGGGGGAGCAGTACTTC. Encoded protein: CASSHGTSGRGEQYF.

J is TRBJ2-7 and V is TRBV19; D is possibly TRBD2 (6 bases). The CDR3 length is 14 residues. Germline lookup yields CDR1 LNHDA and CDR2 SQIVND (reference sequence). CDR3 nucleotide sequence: TGTGGCCCAGGAGGGCCGCCCAGCGTCTACGAGCAGTACTTC. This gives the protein CGPGGPPSVYEQYF.

CDR3 nucleotide sequence: TGTGCCAGCAGCCGACTAGCGGGCCTATACAATGAGCAGTTCTTC. Translated, it gives CASSRLAGLYNEQFF. The chain links TRBV7-3 to TRBJ2-1; 10 bases map to TRBD2. There are 15 residues in the CDR3. CDR1 is SGHTA, CDR2 FQGTGA, per germline. Trimming at V came to 5 bases and at J to 4 bases, leaving 5 bases not matched to a gene.

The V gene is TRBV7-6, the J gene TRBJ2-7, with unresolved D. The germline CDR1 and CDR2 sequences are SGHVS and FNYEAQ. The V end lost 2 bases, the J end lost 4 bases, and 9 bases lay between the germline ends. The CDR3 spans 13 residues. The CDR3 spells CASSLSEAYEQYF. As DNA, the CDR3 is TGTGCCAGCAGCTTAAGTGAGGCGTACGAGCAGTACTTC.

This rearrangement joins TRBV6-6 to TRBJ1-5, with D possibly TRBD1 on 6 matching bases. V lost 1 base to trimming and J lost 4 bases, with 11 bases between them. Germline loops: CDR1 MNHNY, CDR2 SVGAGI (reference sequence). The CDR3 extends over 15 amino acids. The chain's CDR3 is CASSYLGGLNQPQHF. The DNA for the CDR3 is TGTGCCAGCAGTTACTTAGGGGGTTTGAATCAGCCCCAGCATTTT.

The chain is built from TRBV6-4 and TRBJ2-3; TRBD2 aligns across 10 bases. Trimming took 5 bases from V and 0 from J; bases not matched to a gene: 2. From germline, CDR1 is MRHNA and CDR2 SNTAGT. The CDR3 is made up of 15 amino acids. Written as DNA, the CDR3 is TGTGCCAGCAGTTTGACTAGCGGGAGCACAGATACGCAGTATTTT. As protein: CASSLTSGSTDTQYF.

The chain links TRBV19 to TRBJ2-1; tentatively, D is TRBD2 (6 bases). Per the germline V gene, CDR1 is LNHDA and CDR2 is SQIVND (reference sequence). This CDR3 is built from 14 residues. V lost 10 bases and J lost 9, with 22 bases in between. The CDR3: CATSSPPTSLEQFF. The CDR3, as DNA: TGTGCCACCTCTAGCCCCCCGACTAGTCTTGAGCAGTTCTTC.